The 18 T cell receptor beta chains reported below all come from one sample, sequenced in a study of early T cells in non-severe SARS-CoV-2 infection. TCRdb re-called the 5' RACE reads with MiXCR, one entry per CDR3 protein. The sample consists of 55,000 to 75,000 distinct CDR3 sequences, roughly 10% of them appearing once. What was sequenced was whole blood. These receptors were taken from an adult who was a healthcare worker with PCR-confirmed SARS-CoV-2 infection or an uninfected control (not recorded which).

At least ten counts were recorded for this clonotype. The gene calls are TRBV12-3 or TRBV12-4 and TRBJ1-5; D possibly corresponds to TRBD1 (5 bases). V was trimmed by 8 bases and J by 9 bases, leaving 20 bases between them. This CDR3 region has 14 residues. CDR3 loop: CASVPGGAVSPQHF. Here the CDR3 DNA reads TGTGCCAGCGTCCCGGGGGGAGCCGTTTCGCCCCAGCATTTT.

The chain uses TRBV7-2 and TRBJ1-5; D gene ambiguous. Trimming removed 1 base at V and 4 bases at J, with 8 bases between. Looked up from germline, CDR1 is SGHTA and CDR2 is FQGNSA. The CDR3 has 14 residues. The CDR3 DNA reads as TGTGCCAGCAGCTTAGGTATGGAGAATCAGCCCCAGCATTTT. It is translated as CASSLGMENQPQHF.

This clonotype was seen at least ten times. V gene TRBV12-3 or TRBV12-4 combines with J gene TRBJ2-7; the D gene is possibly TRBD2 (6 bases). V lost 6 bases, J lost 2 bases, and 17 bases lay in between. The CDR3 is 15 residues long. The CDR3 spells CASSPVGGIAYEQYF. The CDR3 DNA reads TGTGCCAGCAGCCCAGTTGGCGGGATTGCCTACGAGCAGTACTTC.

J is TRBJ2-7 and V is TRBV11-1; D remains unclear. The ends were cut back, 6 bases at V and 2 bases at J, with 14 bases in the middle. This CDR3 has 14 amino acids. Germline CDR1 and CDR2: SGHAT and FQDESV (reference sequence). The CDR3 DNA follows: TGTGCCAGCAGTATTGATAGGCGGACCTACGAGCAGTACTTC. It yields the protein CASSIDRRTYEQYF. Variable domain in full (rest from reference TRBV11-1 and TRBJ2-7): EAEVAQSPRYKITEKSQAVAFWCDPISGHATLYWYRQILGQGPELLVQFQDESVVDDSQLPKDRFSAERLKGVDSTLKIQPAELGDSAMYLCASSIDRRTYEQYFGPGTRLTVT.

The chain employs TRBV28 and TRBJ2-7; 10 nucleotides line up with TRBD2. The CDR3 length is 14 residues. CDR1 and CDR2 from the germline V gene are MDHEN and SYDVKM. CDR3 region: CRSGRARRPYEQYF. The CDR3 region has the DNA TGTCGCAGCGGGAGGGCGAGACGCCCCTACGAGCAGTACTTC.

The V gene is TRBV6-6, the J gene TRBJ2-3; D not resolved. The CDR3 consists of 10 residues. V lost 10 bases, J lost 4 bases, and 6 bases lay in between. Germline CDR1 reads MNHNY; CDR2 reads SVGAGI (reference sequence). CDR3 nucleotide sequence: TGTGCCACCCAAGCAGATACGCAGTATTTT. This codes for CATQADTQYF.

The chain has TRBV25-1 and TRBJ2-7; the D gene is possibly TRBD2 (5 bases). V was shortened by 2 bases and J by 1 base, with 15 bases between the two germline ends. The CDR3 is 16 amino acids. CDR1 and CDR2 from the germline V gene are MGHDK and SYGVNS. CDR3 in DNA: TGTGCCAGCAGTGAAACCCTACTCACGGGGTCCTACGAGCAGTACTTC. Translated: CASSETLLTGSYEQYF.

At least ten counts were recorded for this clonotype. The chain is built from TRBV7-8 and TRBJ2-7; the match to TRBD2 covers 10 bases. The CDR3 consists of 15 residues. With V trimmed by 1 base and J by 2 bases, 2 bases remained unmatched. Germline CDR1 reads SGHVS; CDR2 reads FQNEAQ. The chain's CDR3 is CASSLGLAGAYEQYF. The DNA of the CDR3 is TGTGCCAGCAGCTTAGGCCTAGCGGGAGCCTACGAGCAGTACTTC. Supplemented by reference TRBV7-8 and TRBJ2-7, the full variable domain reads GAGVSQSPRYKVAKRGQDVALRCDPISGHVSLFWYQQALGQGPEFLTYFQNEAQLDKSGLPSDRFFAERPEGSVSTLKIQRTQQEDSAVYLCASSLGLAGAYEQYFGPGTRLTVT.

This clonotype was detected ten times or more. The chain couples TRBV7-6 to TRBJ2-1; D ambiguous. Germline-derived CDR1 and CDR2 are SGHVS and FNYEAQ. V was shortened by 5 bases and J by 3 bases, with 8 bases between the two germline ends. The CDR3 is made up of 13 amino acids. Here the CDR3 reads CASSLLGYNEQFF. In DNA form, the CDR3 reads TGTGCCAGCAGCCTGCTTGGCTACAATGAGCAGTTCTTC.

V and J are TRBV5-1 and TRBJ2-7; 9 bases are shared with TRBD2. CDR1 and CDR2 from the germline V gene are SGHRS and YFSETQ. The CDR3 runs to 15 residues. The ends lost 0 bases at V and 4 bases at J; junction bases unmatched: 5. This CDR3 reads CASSLGLAGNYEQYF. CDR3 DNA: TGCGCCAGCAGCTTGGGCCTAGCGGGAAATTACGAGCAGTACTTC.

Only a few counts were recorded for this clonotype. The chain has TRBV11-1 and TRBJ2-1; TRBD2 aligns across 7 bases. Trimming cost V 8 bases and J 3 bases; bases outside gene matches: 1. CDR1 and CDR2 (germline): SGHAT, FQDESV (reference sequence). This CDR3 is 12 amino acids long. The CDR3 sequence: CASQRDYNEQFF. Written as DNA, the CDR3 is TGTGCCAGCCAGCGGGACTACAATGAGCAGTTCTTC.

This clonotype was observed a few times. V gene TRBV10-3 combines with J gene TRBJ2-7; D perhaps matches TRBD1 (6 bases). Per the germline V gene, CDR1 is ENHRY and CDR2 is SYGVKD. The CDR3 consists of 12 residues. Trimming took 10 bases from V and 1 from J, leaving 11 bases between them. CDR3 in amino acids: CATQGSSYEQYF. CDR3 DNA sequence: TGTGCCACGCAGGGGTCATCCTACGAGCAGTACTTC.

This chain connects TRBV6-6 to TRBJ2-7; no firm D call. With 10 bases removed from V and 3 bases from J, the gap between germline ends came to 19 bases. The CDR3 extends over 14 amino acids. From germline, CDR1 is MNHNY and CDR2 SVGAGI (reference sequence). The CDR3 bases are TGTGCCACCATTTCCAGGCCCCCGCACTACGAGCAGTACTTC. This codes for CATISRPPHYEQYF.

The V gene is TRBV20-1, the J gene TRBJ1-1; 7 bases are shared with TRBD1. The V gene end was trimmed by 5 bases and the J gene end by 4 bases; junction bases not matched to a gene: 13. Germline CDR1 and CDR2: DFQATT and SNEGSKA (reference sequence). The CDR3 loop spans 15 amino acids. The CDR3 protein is CSARLTTGMTTEAFF. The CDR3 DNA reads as TGCAGTGCTCGATTGACGACAGGGATGACCACTGAAGCTTTCTTT.

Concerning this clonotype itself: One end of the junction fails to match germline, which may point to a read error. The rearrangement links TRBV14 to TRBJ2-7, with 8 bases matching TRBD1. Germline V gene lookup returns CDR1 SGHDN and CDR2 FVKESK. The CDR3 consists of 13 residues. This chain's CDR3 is CASSPGQGYKQYF. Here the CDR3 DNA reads TGTGCCAGCAGCCCAGGACAGGGCTACAAGCAGTACTTC.

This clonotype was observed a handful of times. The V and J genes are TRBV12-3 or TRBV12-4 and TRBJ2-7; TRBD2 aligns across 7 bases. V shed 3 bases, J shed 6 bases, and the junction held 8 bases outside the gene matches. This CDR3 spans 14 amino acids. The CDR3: CASSLFAGVCEQYF. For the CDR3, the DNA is TGTGCCAGCAGTTTGTTTGCGGGAGTCTGCGAGCAGTACTTC.

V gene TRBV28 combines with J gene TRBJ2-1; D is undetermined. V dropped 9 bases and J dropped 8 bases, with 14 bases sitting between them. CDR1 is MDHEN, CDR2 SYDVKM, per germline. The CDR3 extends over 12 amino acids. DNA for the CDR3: TGTGCCAGTACCCGCTGGGGATATGAGCAGTTCTTC. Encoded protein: CASTRWGYEQFF.

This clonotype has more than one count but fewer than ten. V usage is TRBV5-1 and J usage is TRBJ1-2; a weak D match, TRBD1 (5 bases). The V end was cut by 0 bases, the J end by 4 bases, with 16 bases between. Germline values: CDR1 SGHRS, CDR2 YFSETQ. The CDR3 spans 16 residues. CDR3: CASSLDSPRDGYGYTF. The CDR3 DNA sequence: TGCGCCAGCAGCTTGGACTCCCCAAGGGACGGCTATGGCTACACCTTC.